This T cell receptor beta chain stems from a study of regulatory T cells in long-lasting Graves disease. Regarding time point: newly diagnosed GD, antithyroid drugs for less than 3 months. RNA isolated from PBMCs was used to make the TCR library. In germline, CDR1 is SNHLY, CDR2 FYNNEI. V was cut by 6 bases and J by 4 bases, with 9 bases left in between. CDR3 length: 13 residues. HTBI primers from iRepertoire and Arm-PCR of CDR3 regions yielded the TCR beta libraries. TCRdb reprocessed the multiplex PCR reads via MiXCR and lists one record per CDR3 protein. The sample comprises hundreds of thousands of distinct CDR3 sequences, 16% of which are singletons, and just under 25% rests with the top ten. These same records also appear under a second study, on T cells in Graves' hyperthyroidism and ophthalmopathy. Turning to that study: If no ophthalmopathy progression occurred within 18 months, Graves' hyperthyroidism was stable. First-round RT-PCR of the TCR CDR3 relied on the HTBI primer set. The model predicted ophthalmopathy a median roughly six months before onset.

The sequencing here drew on peripheral blood mononuclear cells (PBMCs), taken at new diagnosis, from a patient treated with antithyroid drugs. V is TRBV2 and J is TRBJ2-2, with unresolved D. The sequence came from a woman between 40 and 65 years old with Graves disease. CDR3 residues: CASRVVTTGELFF. The CDR3 DNA reads as TGTGCCAGCAGGGTAGTTACCACCGGGGAGCTGTTTTTT. Together with reference TRBV2 and TRBJ2-2, the CDR3 gives the full variable domain: EPEVTQTPSHQVTQMGQEVILRCVPISNHLYFYWYRQILGQKVEFLVSFYNNEISEKSEIFDDQFSVERPDGSNFTLKIRSTKLEDSAMYFCASRVVTTGELFFGEGSRLTVL.